The next 3 T cell receptor beta chains were all read from a single sample in a study of identical twins. TCRdb processed the 5' RACE reads anew with MiXCR; each CDR3 protein has one entry. The sample contains fewer than 250,000 distinct CDR3 sequences, 6% to 8.5% of which appear only once. The sample was also reused in another study, on yellow fever vaccine responses in identical twins.

What was sequenced was CD8+ T cells sorted from blood. All receptors derive from a woman aged 18-35 years in good health.

The chain links TRBV10-3 to TRBJ2-1; 10 positions match TRBD2. Germline-derived CDR1 and CDR2 are ENHRY and SYGVKD. The CDR3 contains 13 residues. The CDR3 region has the DNA TGTGCTCTATCTAGCGGGAGCTCAAATGAGCAGTTCTTC. As protein: CALSSGSSNEQFF.

This clonotype has a handful of counts. This chain joins TRBV6-2 or TRBV6-3 and TRBJ1-1; D remains ambiguous. Germline loops: CDR1 MNHEY, CDR2 SVGEGT. This CDR3 spans 13 amino acids. Trimming shortened V by 6 bases and J by 1 base, and 9 bases separated the two germline ends. CDR3 in DNA: TGTGCCAGCAGCGCTCAGGCGAACACTGAAGCTTTCTTT. It encodes CASSAQANTEAFF.

This rearrangement joins TRBV7-9 to TRBJ2-7, with TRBD2 matching 10 bases. Per the germline V gene, CDR1 is SEHNR and CDR2 is FQNEAQ (reference sequence). The CDR3 has 16 residues. V was clipped by 0 bases and J by 5 bases; unmatched bases: 7. CDR3 in amino acids: CASSLARASGSDEQYF. DNA of the CDR3: TGTGCCAGCAGCTTAGCAAGGGCTAGCGGGAGCGACGAGCAGTACTTC. Full variable domain (rest looked up from reference TRBV7-9 and TRBJ2-7): DTGVSQNPRHKITKRGQNVTFRCDPISEHNRLYWYRQTLGQGPEFLTYFQNEAQLEKSRLLSDRFSAERPKGSFSTLEIQRTEQGDSAMYLCASSLARASGSDEQYFGPGTRLTVT.